This entry features one T cell receptor beta chain sequence. The target antigen is unknown. V gave up 2 bases and J gave up 6 bases, with 16 bases separating them. The germline CDR1 and CDR2 sequences are ENHRY and SYGVKD. The CDR3 length is 15 residues. The data were taken from a study of T-cell reconstitution after alpha-beta-depleted transplantation in children. Study results and limitations: In some patients, recipient T cells and intrathymic progenitors surviving conditioning explained high day-60 diversity.

Preparation of the TCRbeta library used unique molecular identifiers. Each CDR3 protein is one row after TCRdb ran MiXCR on the PCR reads. Of some 140,000 distinct CDR3 sequences listed, roughly 9% are singletons. This sample comprised PBMCs, mostly from graft donor cells, obtained 180 days after TCRalphabeta/CD19-depleted stem cell transplant. The chain uses TRBV10-3 and TRBJ1-1, with D possibly TRBD1 on 5 matching bases. This receptor was identified in a girl less than two years old who had a stem cell transplant for combined immunodeficiency, so the T cells may come from the graft donor. The CDR3 sequence: CAISETGAPGAEAFF. The CDR3, as DNA: TGTGCCATCAGTGAGACAGGAGCCCCCGGCGCTGAAGCTTTCTTT.